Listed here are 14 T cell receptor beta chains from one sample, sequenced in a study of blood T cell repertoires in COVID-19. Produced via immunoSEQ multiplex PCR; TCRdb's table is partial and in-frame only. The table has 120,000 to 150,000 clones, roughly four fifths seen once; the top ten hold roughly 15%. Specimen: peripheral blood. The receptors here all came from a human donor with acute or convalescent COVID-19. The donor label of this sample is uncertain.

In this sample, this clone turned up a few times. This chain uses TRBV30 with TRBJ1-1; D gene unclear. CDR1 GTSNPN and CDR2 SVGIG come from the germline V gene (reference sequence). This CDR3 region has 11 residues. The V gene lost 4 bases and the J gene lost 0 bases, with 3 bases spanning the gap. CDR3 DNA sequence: TGTGCCTGGACATTGAACACTGAAGCTTTCTTT. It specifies CAWTLNTEAFF.

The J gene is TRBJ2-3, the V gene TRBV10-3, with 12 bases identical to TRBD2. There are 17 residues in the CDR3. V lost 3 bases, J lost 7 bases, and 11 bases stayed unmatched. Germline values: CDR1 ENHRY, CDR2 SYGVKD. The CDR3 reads CAISDSSLAGGLNTQYF. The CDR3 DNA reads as TGTGCCATCAGTGACTCGAGCCTAGCGGGGGGGCTGAATACGCAGTATTTT.

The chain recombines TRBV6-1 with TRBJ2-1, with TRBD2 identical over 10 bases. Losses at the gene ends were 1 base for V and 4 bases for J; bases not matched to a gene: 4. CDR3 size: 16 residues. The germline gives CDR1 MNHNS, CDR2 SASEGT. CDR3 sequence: CASSEGGLALYNEQFF. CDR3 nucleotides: TGTGCCAGCAGTGAAGGGGGACTAGCGCTTTACAATGAGCAGTTCTTC.

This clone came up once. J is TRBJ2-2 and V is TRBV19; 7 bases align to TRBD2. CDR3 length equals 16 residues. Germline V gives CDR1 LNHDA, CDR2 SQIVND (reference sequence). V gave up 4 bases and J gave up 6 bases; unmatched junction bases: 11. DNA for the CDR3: TGTGCCAGTAGTACCCCGCCTGCGGGGGTCCCCGGGGAGCTGTTTTTT. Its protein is CASSTPPAGVPGELFF.

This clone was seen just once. In DNA form, the CDR3 reads TGTGCCAGCAGCAAGACAGCCGTCTCCTACGAGCAGTACTTC. This encodes CASSKTAVSYEQYF. The V gene is TRBV25-1, the J gene TRBJ2-7; D possibly corresponds to TRBD1 (5 bases). Trimming removed 6 bases from V and 0 bases from J, with 12 bases in between. From germline, CDR1 is MGHDK and CDR2 SYGVNS. The CDR3 length is 14 residues.

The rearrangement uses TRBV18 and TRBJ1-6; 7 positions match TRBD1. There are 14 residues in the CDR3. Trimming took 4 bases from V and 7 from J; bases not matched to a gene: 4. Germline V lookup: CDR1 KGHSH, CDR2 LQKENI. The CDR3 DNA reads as TGTGCCAGCTCACGACAGGGAGGAAATTCACCCCTCCACTTT. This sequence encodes CASSRQGGNSPLHF.

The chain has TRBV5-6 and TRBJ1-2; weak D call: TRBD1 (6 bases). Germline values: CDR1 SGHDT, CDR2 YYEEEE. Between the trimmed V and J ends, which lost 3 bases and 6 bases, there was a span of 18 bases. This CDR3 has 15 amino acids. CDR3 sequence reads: CASSWGRAQGNGYTF. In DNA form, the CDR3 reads TGTGCCAGCAGCTGGGGCCGGGCCCAGGGGAATGGCTACACCTTC. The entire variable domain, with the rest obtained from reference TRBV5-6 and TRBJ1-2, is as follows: DAGVTQSPTHLIKTRGQQVTLRCSPKSGHDTVSWYQQALGQGPQFIFQYYEEEERQRGNFPDRFSGHQFPNYSSELNVNALLLGDSALYLCASSWGRAQGNGYTFGSGTRLTVV.

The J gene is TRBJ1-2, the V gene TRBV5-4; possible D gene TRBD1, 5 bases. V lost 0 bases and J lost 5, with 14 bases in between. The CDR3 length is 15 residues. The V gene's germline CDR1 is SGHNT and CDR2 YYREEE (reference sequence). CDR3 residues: CASSLGGRQEYGYTF. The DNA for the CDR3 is TGTGCCAGCAGCTTGGGGGGCCGCCAAGAATATGGCTACACCTTC.

The CDR3 region is CASSDTGTLPGNEQFF. CDR3 DNA sequence: TGTGCCAGCAGTGACACCGGGACACTCCCTGGCAATGAGCAGTTCTTC. This chain links TRBV2 with TRBJ2-1; TRBD1 is a possible D gene (6 bases). Germline V gives CDR1 SNHLY, CDR2 FYNNEI. CDR3 size: 16 residues. Trimming removed 3 bases at V and 6 bases at J, with 18 bases between.

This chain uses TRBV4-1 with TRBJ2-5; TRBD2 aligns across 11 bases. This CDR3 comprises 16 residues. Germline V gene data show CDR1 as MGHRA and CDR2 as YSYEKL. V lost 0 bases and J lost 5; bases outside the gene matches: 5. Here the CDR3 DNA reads TGCGCCAGCAGCCAAGAAGCTAGCGGGGGGTACGAGACCCAGTACTTC. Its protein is CASSQEASGGYETQYF.

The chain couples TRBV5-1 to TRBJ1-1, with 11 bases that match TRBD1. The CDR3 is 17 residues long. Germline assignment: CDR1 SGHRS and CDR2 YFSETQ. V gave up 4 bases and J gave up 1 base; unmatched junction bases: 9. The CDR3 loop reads CASSPRTGGTKNTEAFF. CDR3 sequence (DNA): TGCGCCAGCAGCCCGCGGACAGGGGGCACGAAGAACACTGAAGCTTTCTTT.

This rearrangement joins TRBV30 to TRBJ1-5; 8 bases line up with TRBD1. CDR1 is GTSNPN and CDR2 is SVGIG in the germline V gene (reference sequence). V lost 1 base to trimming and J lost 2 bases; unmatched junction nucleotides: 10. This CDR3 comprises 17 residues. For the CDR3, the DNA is TGTGCCTGGAGTGCGGGGGCAGGGGGCTTTGGCAATCAGCCCCAGCATTTT. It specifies CAWSAGAGGFGNQPQHF. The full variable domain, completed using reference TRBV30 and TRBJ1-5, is SQTIHQWPATLVQPVGSPLSLECTVEGTSNPNLYWYRQAAGRGLQLLFYSVGIGQISSEVPQNLSASRPQDRQFILSSKKLLLSDSGFYLCAWSAGAGGFGNQPQHFGDGTRLSIL.

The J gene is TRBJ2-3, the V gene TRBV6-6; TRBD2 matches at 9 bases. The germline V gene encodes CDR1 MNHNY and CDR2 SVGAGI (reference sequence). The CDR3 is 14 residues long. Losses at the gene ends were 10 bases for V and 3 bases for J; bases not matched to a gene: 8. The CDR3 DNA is TGTGCCACCCATGCGGGGGGGCGGACAGATACGCAGTATTTT. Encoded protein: CATHAGGRTDTQYF.

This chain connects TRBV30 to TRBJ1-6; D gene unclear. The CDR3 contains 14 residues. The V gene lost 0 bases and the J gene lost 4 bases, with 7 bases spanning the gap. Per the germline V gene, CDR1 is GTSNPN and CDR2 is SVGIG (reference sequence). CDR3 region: CAWSVSGYNSPLHF. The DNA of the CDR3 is TGTGCCTGGAGTGTGTCGGGTTATAATTCACCCCTCCACTTT.